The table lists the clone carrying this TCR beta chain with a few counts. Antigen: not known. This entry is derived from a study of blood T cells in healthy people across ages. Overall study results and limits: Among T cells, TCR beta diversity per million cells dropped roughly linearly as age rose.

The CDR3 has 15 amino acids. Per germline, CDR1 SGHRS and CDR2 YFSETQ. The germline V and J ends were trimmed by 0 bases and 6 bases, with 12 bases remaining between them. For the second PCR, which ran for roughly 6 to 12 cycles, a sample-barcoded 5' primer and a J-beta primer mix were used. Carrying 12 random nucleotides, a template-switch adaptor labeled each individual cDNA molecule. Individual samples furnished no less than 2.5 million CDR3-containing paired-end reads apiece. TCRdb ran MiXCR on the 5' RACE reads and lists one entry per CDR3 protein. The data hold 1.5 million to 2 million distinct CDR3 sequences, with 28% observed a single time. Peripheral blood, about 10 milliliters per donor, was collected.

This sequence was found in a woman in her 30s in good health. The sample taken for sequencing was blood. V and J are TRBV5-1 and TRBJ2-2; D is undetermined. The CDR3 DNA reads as TGCGCCAGCAGCTTGGAAAGACCTGGGGCCGGGGAGCTGTTTTTT. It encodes CASSLERPGAGELFF.